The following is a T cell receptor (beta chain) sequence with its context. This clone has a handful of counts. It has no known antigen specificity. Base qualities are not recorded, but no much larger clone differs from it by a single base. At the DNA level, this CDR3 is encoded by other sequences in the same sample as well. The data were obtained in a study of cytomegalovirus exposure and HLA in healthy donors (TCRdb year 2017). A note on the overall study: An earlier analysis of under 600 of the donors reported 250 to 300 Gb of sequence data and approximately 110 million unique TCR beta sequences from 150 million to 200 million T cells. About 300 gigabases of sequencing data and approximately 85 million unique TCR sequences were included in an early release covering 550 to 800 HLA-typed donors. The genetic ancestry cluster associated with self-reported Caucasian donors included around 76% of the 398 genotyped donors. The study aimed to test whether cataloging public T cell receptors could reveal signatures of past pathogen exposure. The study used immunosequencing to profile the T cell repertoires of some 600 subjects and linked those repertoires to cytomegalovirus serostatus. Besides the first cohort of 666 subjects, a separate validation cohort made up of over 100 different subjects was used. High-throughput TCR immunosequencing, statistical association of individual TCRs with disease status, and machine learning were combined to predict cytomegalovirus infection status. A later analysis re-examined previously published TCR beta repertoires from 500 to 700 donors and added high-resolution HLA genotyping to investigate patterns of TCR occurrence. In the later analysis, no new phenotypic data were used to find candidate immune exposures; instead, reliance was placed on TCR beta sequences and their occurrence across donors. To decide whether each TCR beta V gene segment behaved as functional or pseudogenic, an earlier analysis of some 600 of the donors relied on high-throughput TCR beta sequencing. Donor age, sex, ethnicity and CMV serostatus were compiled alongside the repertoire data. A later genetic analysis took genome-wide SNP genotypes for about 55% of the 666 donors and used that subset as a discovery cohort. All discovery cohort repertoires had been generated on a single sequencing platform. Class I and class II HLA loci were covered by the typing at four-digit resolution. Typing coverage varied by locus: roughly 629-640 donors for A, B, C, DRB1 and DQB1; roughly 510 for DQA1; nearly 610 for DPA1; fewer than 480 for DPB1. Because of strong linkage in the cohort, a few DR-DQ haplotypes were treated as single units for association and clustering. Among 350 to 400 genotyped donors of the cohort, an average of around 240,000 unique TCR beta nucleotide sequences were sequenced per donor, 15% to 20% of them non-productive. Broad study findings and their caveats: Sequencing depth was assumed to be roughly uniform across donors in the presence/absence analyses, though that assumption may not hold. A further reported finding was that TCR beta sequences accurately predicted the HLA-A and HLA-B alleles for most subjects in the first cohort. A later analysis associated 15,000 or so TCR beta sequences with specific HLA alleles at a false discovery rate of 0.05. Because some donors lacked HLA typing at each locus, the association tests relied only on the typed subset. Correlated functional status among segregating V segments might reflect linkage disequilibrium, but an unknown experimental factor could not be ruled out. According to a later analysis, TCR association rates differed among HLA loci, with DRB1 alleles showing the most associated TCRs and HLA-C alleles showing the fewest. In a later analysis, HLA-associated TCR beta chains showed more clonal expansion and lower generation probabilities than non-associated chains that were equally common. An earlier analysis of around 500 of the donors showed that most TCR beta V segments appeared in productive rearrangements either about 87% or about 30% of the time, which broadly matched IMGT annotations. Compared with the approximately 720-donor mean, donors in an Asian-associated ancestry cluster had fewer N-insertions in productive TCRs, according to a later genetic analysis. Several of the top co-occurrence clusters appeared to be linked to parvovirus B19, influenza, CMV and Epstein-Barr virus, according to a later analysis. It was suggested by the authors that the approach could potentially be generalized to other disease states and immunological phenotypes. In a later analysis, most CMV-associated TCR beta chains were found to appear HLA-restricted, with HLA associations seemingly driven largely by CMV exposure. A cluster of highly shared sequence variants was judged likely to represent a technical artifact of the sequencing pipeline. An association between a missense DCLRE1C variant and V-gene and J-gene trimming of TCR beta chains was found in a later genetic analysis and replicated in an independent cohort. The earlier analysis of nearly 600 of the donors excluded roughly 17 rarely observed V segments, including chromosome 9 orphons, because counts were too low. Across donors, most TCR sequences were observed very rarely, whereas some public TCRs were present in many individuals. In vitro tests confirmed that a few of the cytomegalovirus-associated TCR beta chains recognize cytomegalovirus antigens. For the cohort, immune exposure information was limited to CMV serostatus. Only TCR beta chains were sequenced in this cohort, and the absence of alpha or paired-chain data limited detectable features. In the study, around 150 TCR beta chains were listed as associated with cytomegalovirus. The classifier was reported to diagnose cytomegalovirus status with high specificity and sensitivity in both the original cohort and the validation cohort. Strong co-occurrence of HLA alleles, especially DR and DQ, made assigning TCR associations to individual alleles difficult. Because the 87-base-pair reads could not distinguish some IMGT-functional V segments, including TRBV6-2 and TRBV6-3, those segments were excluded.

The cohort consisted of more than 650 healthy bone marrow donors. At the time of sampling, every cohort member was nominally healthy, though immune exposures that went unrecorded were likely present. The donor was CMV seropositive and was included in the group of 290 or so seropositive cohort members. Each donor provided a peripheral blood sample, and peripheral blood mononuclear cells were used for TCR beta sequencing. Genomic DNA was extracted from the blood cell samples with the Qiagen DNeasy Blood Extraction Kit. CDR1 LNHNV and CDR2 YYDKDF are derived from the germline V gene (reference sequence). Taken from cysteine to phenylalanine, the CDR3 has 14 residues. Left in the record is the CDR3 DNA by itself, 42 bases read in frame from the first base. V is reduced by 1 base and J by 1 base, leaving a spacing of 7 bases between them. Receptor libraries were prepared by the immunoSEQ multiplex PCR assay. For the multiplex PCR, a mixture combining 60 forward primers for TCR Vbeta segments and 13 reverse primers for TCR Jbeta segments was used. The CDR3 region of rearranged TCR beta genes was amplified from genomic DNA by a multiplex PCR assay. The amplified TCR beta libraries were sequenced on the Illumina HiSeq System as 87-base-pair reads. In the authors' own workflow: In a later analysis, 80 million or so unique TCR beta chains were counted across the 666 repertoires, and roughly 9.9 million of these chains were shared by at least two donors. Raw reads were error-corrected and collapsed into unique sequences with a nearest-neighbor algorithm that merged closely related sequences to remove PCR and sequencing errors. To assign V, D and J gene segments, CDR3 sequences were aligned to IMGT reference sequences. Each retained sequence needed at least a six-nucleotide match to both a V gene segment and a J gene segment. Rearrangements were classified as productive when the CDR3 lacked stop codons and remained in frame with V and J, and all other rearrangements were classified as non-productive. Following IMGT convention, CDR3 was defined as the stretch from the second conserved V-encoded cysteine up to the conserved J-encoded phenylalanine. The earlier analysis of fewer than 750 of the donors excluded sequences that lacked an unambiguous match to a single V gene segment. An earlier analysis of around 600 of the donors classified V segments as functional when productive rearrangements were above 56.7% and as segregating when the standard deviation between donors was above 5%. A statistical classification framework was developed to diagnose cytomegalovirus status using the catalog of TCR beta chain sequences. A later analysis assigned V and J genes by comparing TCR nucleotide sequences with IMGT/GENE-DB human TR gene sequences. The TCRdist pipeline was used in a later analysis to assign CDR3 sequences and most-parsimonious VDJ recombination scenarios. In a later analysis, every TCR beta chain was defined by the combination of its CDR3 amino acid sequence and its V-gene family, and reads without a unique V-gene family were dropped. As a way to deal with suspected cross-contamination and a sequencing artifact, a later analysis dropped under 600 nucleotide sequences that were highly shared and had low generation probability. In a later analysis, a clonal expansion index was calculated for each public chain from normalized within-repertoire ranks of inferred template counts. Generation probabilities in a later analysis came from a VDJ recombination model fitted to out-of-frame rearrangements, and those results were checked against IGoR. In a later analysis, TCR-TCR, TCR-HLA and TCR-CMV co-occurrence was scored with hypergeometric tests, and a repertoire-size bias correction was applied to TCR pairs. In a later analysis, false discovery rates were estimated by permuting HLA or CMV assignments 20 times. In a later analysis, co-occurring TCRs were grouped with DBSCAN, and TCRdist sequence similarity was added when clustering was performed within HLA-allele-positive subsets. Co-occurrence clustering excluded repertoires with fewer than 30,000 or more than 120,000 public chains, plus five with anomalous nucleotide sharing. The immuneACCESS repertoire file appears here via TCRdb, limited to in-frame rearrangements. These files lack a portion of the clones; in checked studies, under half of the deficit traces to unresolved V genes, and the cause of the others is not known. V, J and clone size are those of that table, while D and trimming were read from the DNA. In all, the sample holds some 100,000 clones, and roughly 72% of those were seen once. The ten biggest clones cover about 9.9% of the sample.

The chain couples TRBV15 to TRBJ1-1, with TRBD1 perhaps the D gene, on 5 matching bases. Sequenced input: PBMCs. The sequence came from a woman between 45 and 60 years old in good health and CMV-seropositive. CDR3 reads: CATSRARANTEAFF. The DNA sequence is TGTGCCACCAGCAGAGCCAGGGCGAACACTGAAGCTTTCTTT. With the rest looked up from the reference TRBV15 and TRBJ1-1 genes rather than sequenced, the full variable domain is DAMVIQNPRYQVTQFGKPVTLSCSQTLNHNVMYWYQQKSSQAPKLLFHYYDKDFNNEADTPDNFQSRRPNTSFCFLDIRSPGLGDTAMYLCATSRARANTEAFFGQGTRLTVV.